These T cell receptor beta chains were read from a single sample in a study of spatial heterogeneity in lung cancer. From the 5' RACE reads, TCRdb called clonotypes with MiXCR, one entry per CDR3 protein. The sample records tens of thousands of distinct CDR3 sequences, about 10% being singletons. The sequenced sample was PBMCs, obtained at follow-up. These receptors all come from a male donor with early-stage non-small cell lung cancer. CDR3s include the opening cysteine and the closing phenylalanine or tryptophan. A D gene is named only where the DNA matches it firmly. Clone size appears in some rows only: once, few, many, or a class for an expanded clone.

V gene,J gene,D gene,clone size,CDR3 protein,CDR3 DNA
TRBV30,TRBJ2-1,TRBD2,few,CAWNSLTGGQNEQFF,TGTGCCTGGAATTCTCTAACGGGAGGGCAGAATGAGCAGTTCTTC
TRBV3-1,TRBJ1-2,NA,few,CASSQVSGGELGYTF,TGTGCCAGCAGCCAAGTTTCGGGGGGCGAGCTTGGCTACACCTTC
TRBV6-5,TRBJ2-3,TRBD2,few,CASSSLTSGKGRADTQYF,TGTGCCAGCAGTTCCCTGACTAGCGGGAAGGGGAGGGCAGATACGCAGTATTTT
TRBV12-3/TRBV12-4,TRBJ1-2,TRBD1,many,CASRQGAGGYTF,TGTGCCAGCAGACAGGGGGCTGGAGGCTACACCTTC
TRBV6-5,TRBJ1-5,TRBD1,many,CASSYGQGANQPQHF,TGTGCCAGCAGTTACGGTCAGGGGGCCAATCAGCCCCAGCATTTT
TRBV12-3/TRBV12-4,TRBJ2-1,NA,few,CASSLGRVYEQFF,TGTGCCAGCAGTTTGGGCAGGGTTTATGAGCAGTTCTTC
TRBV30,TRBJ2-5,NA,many,CAWSVRQGSETQYF,TGTGCCTGGAGTGTACGTCAGGGTAGCGAGACCCAGTACTTC
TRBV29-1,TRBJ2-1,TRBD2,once,CSVRTSGSVPYNEQFF,TGCAGCGTAAGGACTAGCGGGAGTGTTCCATACAATGAGCAGTTCTTC
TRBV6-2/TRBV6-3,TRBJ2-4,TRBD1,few,CASNGQVDIQYF,TGTGCCAGCAACGGACAGGTGGACATTCAGTACTTC
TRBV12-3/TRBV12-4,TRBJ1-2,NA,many,CASSLRGISGYTF,TGTGCCAGCAGTTTACGCGGGATCTCTGGCTACACCTTC
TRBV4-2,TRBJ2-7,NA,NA,CASSQDLRVSSPYEQYF,TGTGCCAGCAGCCAAGATCTACGGGTCTCGAGTCCCTACGAGCAGTACTTC
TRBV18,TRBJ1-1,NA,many,CASSPPPGNTEAFF,TGTGCCAGCTCACCACCGCCGGGGAACACTGAAGCTTTCTTT
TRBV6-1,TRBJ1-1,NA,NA,CASSETRGRTEAFF,TGTGCCAGCAGTGAAACGCGAGGGCGGACTGAAGCTTTCTTT
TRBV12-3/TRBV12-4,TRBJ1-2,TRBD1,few,CASSPRTGGDYGYTF,TGTGCCAGCAGTCCTCGGACAGGGGGAGACTATGGCTACACCTTC
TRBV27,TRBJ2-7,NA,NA,CASSSWGAYEQYF,TGTGCCAGCAGTTCCTGGGGAGCCTACGAGCAGTACTTC
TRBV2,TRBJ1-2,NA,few,CASSERREGGYTF,TGTGCCAGCAGTGAAAGGAGGGAGGGTGGCTACACCTTC
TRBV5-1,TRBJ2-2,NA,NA,CASSLFLRANTGELFF,TGCGCCAGCAGCTTGTTCTTAAGGGCGAACACCGGGGAGCTGTTTTTT
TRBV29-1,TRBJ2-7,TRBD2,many,CSVGEGGSYEQYF,TGCAGCGTTGGGGAGGGAGGGAGCTACGAGCAGTACTTC
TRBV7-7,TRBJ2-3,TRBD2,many,CASSPSTSGAISYSTDTQYF,TGTGCCAGCAGCCCCTCGACTAGCGGGGCAATTTCTTATTCCACAGATACGCAGTATTTT
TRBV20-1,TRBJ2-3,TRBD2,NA,CSARDTSGADTQYF,TGCAGTGCTAGAGATACTAGCGGAGCAGATACGCAGTATTTT
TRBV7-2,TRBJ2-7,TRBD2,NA,CASTPGLAEGYEQYF,TGTGCCAGCACCCCTGGACTAGCGGAGGGATACGAGCAGTACTTC
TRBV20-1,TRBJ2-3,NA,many,CSAGTGTDTQYF,TGCAGTGCGGGGACTGGCACAGATACGCAGTATTTT
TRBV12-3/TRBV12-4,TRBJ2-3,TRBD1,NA,CASTPIGGLTDTQYF,TGTGCCAGCACCCCCATAGGGGGCCTCACAGATACGCAGTATTTT
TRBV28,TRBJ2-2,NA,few,CASSLAKAGELFF,TGTGCCAGCAGTTTAGCGAAGGCCGGGGAGCTGTTTTTT
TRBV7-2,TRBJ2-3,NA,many,CASSLGQPLYTDTQYF,TGTGCCAGCAGCTTAGGCCAACCTCTTTACACAGATACGCAGTATTTT
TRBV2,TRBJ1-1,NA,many,CASSGQMNTEAFF,TGTGCCAGCAGTGGACAAATGAACACTGAAGCTTTCTTT
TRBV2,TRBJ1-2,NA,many,CASPGAGQLYGYTF,TGTGCCAGCCCTGGAGCCGGGCAACTTTATGGCTACACCTTC
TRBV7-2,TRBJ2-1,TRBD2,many,CASRTGTSINEQFF,TGTGCCAGCAGAACCGGGACTAGTATAAATGAGCAGTTCTTC
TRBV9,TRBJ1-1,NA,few,CASSPQSEAFF,TGTGCCAGCAGCCCGCAATCAGAAGCTTTCTTT
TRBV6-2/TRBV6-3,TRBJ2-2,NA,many,CASSPGPPRAGELFF,TGTGCCAGCAGTCCCGGCCCTCCTCGGGCCGGGGAGCTGTTTTTT
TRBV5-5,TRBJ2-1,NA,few,CASRPGISYNEQFF,TGTGCCAGCAGGCCCGGGATCTCCTACAATGAGCAGTTCTTC
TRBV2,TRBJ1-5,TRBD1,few,CASSQQGDNQPQHF,TGTGCCAGCAGTCAACAGGGGGACAATCAGCCCCAGCATTTT
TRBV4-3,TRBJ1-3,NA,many,CASSQDIRNTIYF,TGCGCCAGCAGCCAAGACATACGAAACACCATATATTTT
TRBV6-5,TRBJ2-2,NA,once,CASTETNTGELFF,TGTGCCAGCACGGAAACCAACACCGGGGAGCTGTTTTTT
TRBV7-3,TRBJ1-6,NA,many,CASSLRQDNSPLHF,TGTGCCAGCAGCTTACGACAGGATAATTCACCCCTCCACTTT
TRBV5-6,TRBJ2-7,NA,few,CASSLTSYEQYF,TGTGCCAGCAGCTTGACTTCGTACGAGCAGTACTTC
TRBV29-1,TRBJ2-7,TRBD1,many,CSVEIGTGALYEQYF,TGCAGCGTTGAAATTGGGACAGGTGCGTTATACGAGCAGTACTTC
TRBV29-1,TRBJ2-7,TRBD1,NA,CSVSSGTANEQYF,TGCAGCGTTTCATCCGGGACAGCGAACGAGCAGTACTTC
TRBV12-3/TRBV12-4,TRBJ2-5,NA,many,CASSPRGGGRWGETQYF,TGTGCCAGCAGTCCTAGAGGAGGGGGCAGATGGGGAGAGACCCAGTACTTC
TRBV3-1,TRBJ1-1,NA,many,CASSQDPGTGNTEAFF,TGTGCCAGCAGCCAAGATCCCGGGACGGGGAACACTGAAGCTTTCTTT
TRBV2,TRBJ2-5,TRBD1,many,CASSERDRAVQTQYF,TGTGCCAGCAGTGAAAGGGACAGGGCGGTGCAGACCCAGTACTTC
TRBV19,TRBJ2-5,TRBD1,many,CASSIRTGLMEETQYF,TGTGCCAGTAGTATCAGGACAGGGCTCATGGAAGAGACCCAGTACTTC
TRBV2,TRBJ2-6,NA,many,CASSEEGSGANVLTF,TGTGCCAGCAGTGAAGAGGGCTCTGGGGCCAACGTCCTGACTTTC
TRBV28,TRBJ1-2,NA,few,CASRSTVESGYTF,TGTGCCAGCAGATCGACGGTAGAGTCTGGCTACACCTTC
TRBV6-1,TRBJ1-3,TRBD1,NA,CASSPRTGGNTIYF,TGTGCCAGCAGTCCCAGGACAGGTGGAAACACCATATATTTT
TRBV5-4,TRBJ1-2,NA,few,CASRGWGKYYGYTF,TGTGCCAGCAGGGGATGGGGGAAGTACTATGGCTACACCTTC
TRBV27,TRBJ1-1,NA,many,CASSPRLRNTEAFF,TGTGCCAGCAGTCCACGACTGAGGAACACTGAAGCTTTCTTT
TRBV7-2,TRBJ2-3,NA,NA,CASSLQVTDTQYF,TGTGCCAGCAGCTTACAAGTCACAGATACGCAGTATTTT
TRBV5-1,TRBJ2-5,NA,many,CASSLVQGQETQYF,TGCGCCAGCAGCTTGGTTCAGGGGCAGGAGACCCAGTACTTC
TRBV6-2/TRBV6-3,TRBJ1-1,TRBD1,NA,CASSYSRTGRWNTEAFF,TGTGCCAGCAGTTACAGTAGGACAGGGAGATGGAACACTGAAGCTTTCTTT
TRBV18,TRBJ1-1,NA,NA,CASSPKLLRGDTEAFF,TGTGCCAGCTCACCGAAGCTACTGAGGGGCGACACTGAAGCTTTCTTT
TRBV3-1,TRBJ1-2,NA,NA,CASSQDGSTGLRGYTF,TGTGCCAGCAGCCAAGATGGTTCTACAGGTTTGAGAGGCTACACCTTC
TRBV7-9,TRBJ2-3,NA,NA,CATQGGQPDTQYF,TGTGCCACCCAAGGAGGTCAACCGGATACGCAGTATTTT
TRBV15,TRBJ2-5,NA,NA,CATSRDSLAGETQYF,TGTGCCACCAGCAGAGATAGCCTGGCGGGGGAGACCCAGTACTTC
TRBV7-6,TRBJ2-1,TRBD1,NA,CASSRLGTVYNEQFF,TGTGCCAGCAGCCGTTTGGGGACAGTTTACAATGAGCAGTTCTTC